Listed here are 30 T cell receptor beta chains from one sample, sequenced in a study of CD8 T cells in ankylosing spondylitis. Study-level results: Ankylosing spondylitis blood appeared to carry a characteristic TCR beta motif of under ten highly homologous variants.

One entry per CDR3 protein, called by TCRdb with MiXCR from the 5' RACE reads. This sample has 700,000 to 850,000 distinct CDR3 sequences; about 10% occur once, and the top ten carry less than 0.65%. Their cognate antigens are unknown. Sequencing was carried out using blood, either unsorted or a sorted T cell fraction (not recorded which). These receptors were obtained from a male donor with ankylosing spondylitis.

The rearrangement joins TRBV20-1 to TRBJ1-2; D is perhaps TRBD1 (5 bases). Germline V gives CDR1 DFQATT, CDR2 SNEGSKA (reference sequence). Trimming took 3 bases from V and 3 from J, leaving 8 bases between them. This CDR3 is 12 amino acids long. The chain's CDR3 is CSARTVYYGYTF. The CDR3 DNA follows: TGCAGTGCTAGGACAGTATACTATGGCTACACCTTC.

The table lists this clonotype with a few counts. This chain links TRBV7-2 with TRBJ2-7; the D gene is possibly TRBD1 (6 bases). Germline lookup yields CDR1 SGHTA and CDR2 FQGNSA. Deletions cut 4 bases from V and 9 bases from J, with 16 bases between. This CDR3 is 13 amino acids long. As DNA, the CDR3 is TGTGCCAGCAGCTCGACAACAGGGTCGTTGCAGTACTTC. The encoded protein is CASSSTTGSLQYF. The full variable domain, in which reference TRBV7-2 and TRBJ2-7 provide the parts outside the CDR3, is GAGVSQSPSNKVTEKGKDVELRCDPISGHTALYWYRQSLGQGLEFLIYFQGNSAPDKSGLPSDRFSAERTGGSVSTLTIQRTQQEDSAVYLCASSSTTGSLQYFGPGTRLTVT.

This clonotype occurred a few times. This chain connects TRBV9 to TRBJ2-7, with 9 bases aligning to TRBD1. Germline CDR1 reads SGDLS; CDR2 reads YYNGEE. The ends lost 4 bases at V and 5 bases at J; junction bases unmatched: 10. CDR3 length: 15 residues. CDR3 sequence: CASSPTGTGYDEQYF. Here the CDR3 DNA reads TGTGCCAGCAGCCCCACCGGGACAGGGTACGACGAGCAGTACTTC. Full variable domain (missing parts from reference TRBV9 and TRBJ2-7): DSGVTQTPKHLITATGQRVTLRCSPRSGDLSVYWYQQSLDQGLQFLIQYYNGEERAKGNILERFSAQQFPDLHSELNLSSLELGDSALYFCASSPTGTGYDEQYFGPGTRLTVT.

A few counts support this clonotype. This rearrangement joins TRBV5-1 to TRBJ2-3, with 8 positions matching TRBD2. Germline CDR1 and CDR2: SGHRS and YFSETQ. V lost 2 bases and J lost 2; bases outside the gene matches: 7. This CDR3 has 16 amino acids. The CDR3 protein is CASSFGNGGDTDTQYF. The DNA for the CDR3 is TGCGCCAGCAGCTTTGGTAACGGGGGGGACACAGATACGCAGTATTTT. The entire variable domain, with the rest obtained from reference TRBV5-1 and TRBJ2-3, is as follows: KAGVTQTPRYLIKTRGQQVTLSCSPISGHRSVSWYQQTPGQGLQFLFEYFSETQRNKGNFPGRFSGRQFSNSRSEMNVSTLELGDSALYLCASSFGNGGDTDTQYFGPGTRLTVL.

In its sample, this clonotype was seen a few times. The chain is built from TRBV12-3 or TRBV12-4 and TRBJ1-1; D uncertain. The V and J ends lost 7 bases and 2 bases respectively, with 11 bases between them. The CDR3 spans 13 residues. This CDR3 reads CASTSQINTEAFF. The CDR3 DNA is TGTGCCAGCACCTCACAGATAAACACTGAAGCTTTCTTT.

The chain joins TRBV12-3 or TRBV12-4 to TRBJ2-4; 10 nucleotides align to TRBD2. This CDR3 comprises 16 residues. With 5 bases clipped from V and 3 bases from J, the junction kept 7 bases outside the gene matches. Here the CDR3 reads CASSLVTSGIKNIQYF. Written as DNA, the CDR3 is TGTGCCAGCAGTCTGGTCACTAGCGGGATCAAAAACATTCAGTACTTC.

This chain joins TRBV20-1 and TRBJ2-5; 9 bases line up with TRBD1. Germline trimming cut 8 bases from V and 5 bases from J; bases unmatched to any gene: 6. The germline V gene has CDR1 DFQATT and CDR2 SNEGSKA (reference sequence). This CDR3 region has 12 residues. CDR3: CSSPGQGETQYF. CDR3 nucleotide sequence: TGCAGTTCACCGGGACAGGGTGAGACCCAGTACTTC.

V gene TRBV5-1 combines with J gene TRBJ1-2; TRBD1 matches at 7 bases. The CDR3 sequence is 16 residues long. V shed 3 bases, J shed 7 bases, and the junction held 15 bases outside the gene matches. Germline V gene lookup returns CDR1 SGHRS and CDR2 YFSETQ. CDR3 protein: CASSSYDRAQMGGYTF. The CDR3 nucleotides are TGCGCCAGCAGCTCGTATGACAGGGCACAAATGGGTGGCTACACCTTC.

The gene calls are TRBV6-1 and TRBJ1-6; D perhaps matches TRBD1 (5 bases). The CDR3 is 15 amino acids. Germline-derived CDR1 and CDR2 are MNHNS and SASEGT. The V end was cut by 3 bases, the J end by 6 bases, with 12 bases between. The DNA for the CDR3 is TGTGCCAGCAGTGATCATGGGGCCAGTAATTCACCCCTCCACTTT. Its translation is CASSDHGASNSPLHF.

The chain links TRBV6-2 or TRBV6-3 to TRBJ2-7; D is undetermined. Deletions cut 2 bases from V and 7 bases from J, with 9 bases between. The germline V gene has CDR1 MNHEY and CDR2 SVGEGT. CDR3 size: 12 residues. DNA of the CDR3: TGTGCCAGCAGTTACCCCTATAATGAGCAGTACTTC. Amino acids: CASSYPYNEQYF.

This clonotype appeared a few times. The chain combines TRBV4-3 with TRBJ2-2, with D hard to call. This CDR3 is 12 amino acids long. Germline values: CDR1 LGHNA, CDR2 YSLEER. The ends were cut back, 4 bases at V and 8 bases at J, with 8 bases in the middle. The CDR3 DNA reads TGCGCCAGCAGCCCCTTCCCTGGGGAGCTGTTTTTT. This encodes CASSPFPGELFF.

This clonotype was counted ten times or more. The V gene is TRBV20-1, the J gene TRBJ2-3; no clear D gene. From germline, CDR1 is DFQATT and CDR2 SNEGSKA (reference sequence). The CDR3 spans 11 residues. Trimming pared 5 bases from V and 6 bases from J, leaving 9 bases between. The CDR3 region has the DNA TGCAGTGCTTCCCTAATCGATACGCAGTATTTT. It encodes CSASLIDTQYF.

Written as DNA, the CDR3 is TGCAGTGGAGATAAGGGATCTCAAGAGACCCAGTACTTC. It encodes CSGDKGSQETQYF. The V and J genes are TRBV20-1 and TRBJ2-5; D is unresolved. The CDR3 is 13 amino acids. The V end lost 7 bases, the J end lost 2 bases, and 14 bases lay between the germline ends. CDR1 DFQATT and CDR2 SNEGSKA come from the germline V gene (reference sequence).

In this sample, this clonotype turned up once. The missing conserved phenylalanine or tryptophan at the end of this CDR3 makes a read error likely. The chain links TRBV12-3 or TRBV12-4 to TRBJ1-5; D is uncertain. The CDR3 is 14 residues long. V gave up 4 bases and J gave up 3 bases, with 10 bases separating them. The CDR3 region is CASSSWAANQPQHI. DNA for the CDR3: TGTGCCAGCAGTTCATGGGCAGCCAATCAGCCCCAGCATATT.

This clonotype has a count of ten or more. The rearrangement joins TRBV29-1 to TRBJ2-2; no clear D gene. The CDR3 totals 14 residues. V lost 7 bases to trimming and J lost 5 bases, with 17 bases between them. Looked up from germline, CDR1 is SQVTM and CDR2 is ANQGSEA. The CDR3 spells CSAETGVGTGELFF. In DNA form, the CDR3 reads TGCAGCGCCGAGACGGGTGTAGGGACCGGGGAGCTGTTTTTT.

The chain has TRBV5-1 and TRBJ2-6; a possible D gene is TRBD2 (7 bases). Deletions cut 0 bases from V and 2 bases from J, with 12 bases between. The CDR3 totals 17 residues. Germline loops: CDR1 SGHRS, CDR2 YFSETQ. The CDR3 here is CASSLAGGGTGANVLTF. For the CDR3, the DNA is TGCGCCAGCAGCTTGGCCGGCGGGGGCACTGGGGCCAACGTCCTGACTTTC.

The chain employs TRBV4-3 and TRBJ1-1; D possibly corresponds to TRBD1 (6 bases). CDR3 length equals 15 residues. From germline, CDR1 is LGHNA and CDR2 YSLEER. The V end was cut by 5 bases, the J end by 3 bases, with 16 bases between. CDR3 nucleotides: TGCGCCAGCAGCTCCACCCGGGGGCCGGACACTGAAGCTTTCTTT. Translated, it gives CASSSTRGPDTEAFF.

This clonotype was counted only a few times. The chain uses TRBV6-1 and TRBJ2-5; 9 nucleotides match TRBD2. CDR1 MNHNS and CDR2 SASEGT come from the germline V gene. The length of the CDR3 is 13 residues. The V segment lost 6 bases and the J segment 4 bases; nucleotides outside the gene matches: 3. CDR3 residues: CASSRLAVETQYF. The CDR3 DNA reads as TGTGCCAGCAGCAGACTAGCGGTAGAGACCCAGTACTTC.

The chain has TRBV9 and TRBJ2-5, with D possibly TRBD1 on 6 matching bases. Between the trimmed V and J ends, which lost 4 bases and 5 bases, there was a span of 21 bases. The CDR3 totals 16 residues. Germline CDR1 reads SGDLS; CDR2 reads YYNGEE. As DNA, the CDR3 is TGTGCCAGCAGCCCGAGACTCAGGGGAGCGAGGGAGACCCAGTACTTC. This gives the protein CASSPRLRGARETQYF.

This clonotype was picked up many times. CDR3 region: CASSSTGTDYNEQFF. The CDR3, as DNA: TGTGCCAGCAGCTCAACCGGGACAGACTACAATGAGCAGTTCTTC. This chain connects TRBV7-2 to TRBJ2-1; TRBD1 matches 7 bases. With V trimmed by 4 bases and J by 3 bases, 6 bases remained unmatched. Germline loops: CDR1 SGHTA, CDR2 FQGNSA. The CDR3 has 15 residues.

The chain's CDR3 is CASSQEFSGKGLDTQYF. The CDR3 DNA reads as TGCGCCAGCAGCCAAGAATTTAGCGGGAAGGGGTTGGATACGCAGTATTTT. The chain joins TRBV4-3 to TRBJ2-3, with 8 bases aligning to TRBD2. The length of the CDR3 is 17 residues. Germline-derived CDR1 and CDR2 are LGHNA and YSLEER. J gave up 6 bases and V 0 bases, and 11 bases lay outside the gene matches.

The J gene is TRBJ1-4, the V gene TRBV14, with D possibly TRBD1 on 5 matching bases. The CDR3 consists of 14 residues. V was pared by 4 bases and J by 11 bases, with 17 bases between. Germline CDR1 is SGHDN and CDR2 is FVKESK. CDR3 residues: CASSPGTAWGKLFF. Written as DNA, the CDR3 is TGTGCCAGCAGCCCCGGGACGGCGTGGGGGAAACTGTTTTTT.

The sample holds one count of this clonotype. The chain uses TRBV11-2 and TRBJ2-1; unclear D gene. Germline V lookup: CDR1 SGHAT, CDR2 FQNNGV. The germline V and J ends were trimmed by 2 bases and 0 bases, with 14 bases remaining between them. The CDR3 is 17 residues long. CDR3 sequence: CASSLWSVLSSYNEQFF. The CDR3 nucleotides are TGTGCCAGCAGCTTATGGTCCGTGCTGAGCTCCTACAATGAGCAGTTCTTC.

The chain has TRBV7-9 and TRBJ1-2; D perhaps matches TRBD1 (6 bases). In germline, CDR1 is SEHNR, CDR2 FQNEAQ (reference sequence). V was shortened by 1 base and J by 5 bases, with 17 bases between the two germline ends. This CDR3 contains 16 residues. CDR3 region: CASSLGIGGPGYGYTF. CDR3 sequence (DNA): TGTGCCAGCAGCTTAGGGATCGGGGGGCCTGGATATGGCTACACCTTC.

This clonotype has only one observation. The chain combines TRBV6-1 with TRBJ2-7; D ambiguous. The germline V gene encodes CDR1 MNHNS and CDR2 SASEGT. The CDR3 sequence is 14 residues long. V lost 10 bases and J lost 2, with 18 bases in between. The CDR3 sequence: CATTGPPTPYEQYF. CDR3 DNA: TGTGCCACCACCGGACCGCCCACCCCCTACGAGCAGTACTTC.

A few counts support this clonotype. The chain uses TRBV11-1 and TRBJ2-1; 7 bases are a match to TRBD1. J lost 2 bases, V lost 2 bases, and 6 bases had no gene match. Germline lookup yields CDR1 SGHAT and CDR2 FQDESV (reference sequence). This CDR3 spans 16 amino acids. The CDR3 protein is CASSLTRTGTYNEQFF. CDR3 coding DNA: TGTGCCAGCAGCTTAACCCGGACAGGAACCTACAATGAGCAGTTCTTC.

This rearrangement joins TRBV12-3 or TRBV12-4 to TRBJ1-4; D is ambiguous. Trimming removed 6 bases at V and 7 bases at J, with 6 bases between. This CDR3 has 11 residues. The CDR3 here is CASRMGEKLFF. CDR3 coding DNA: TGTGCCAGCAGGATGGGTGAAAAACTGTTTTTT.

This clonotype was recorded at least ten times. The genes are TRBV20-1 and TRBJ2-5; D possibly corresponds to TRBD2 (6 bases). CDR1 DFQATT and CDR2 SNEGSKA come from the germline V gene (reference sequence). V was shortened by 6 bases and J by 6 bases, with 20 bases between the two germline ends. The CDR3 extends over 14 amino acids. The CDR3 here is CSAWLREAGKTQYF. The DNA of the CDR3 is TGCAGTGCCTGGCTGCGGGAAGCCGGGAAGACCCAGTACTTC.

This clonotype was observed a few times. The chain couples TRBV28 to TRBJ2-4, with no clear D. The CDR3 is 11 amino acids. Germline CDR1 is MDHEN and CDR2 is SYDVKM. The V gene lost 2 bases and the J gene lost 9 bases, with 5 bases spanning the gap. This chain's CDR3 is CASSLTVIQYF. CDR3 in DNA: TGTGCCAGCAGTTTAACCGTCATTCAGTACTTC.

This clonotype has a handful of counts. This rearrangement joins TRBV7-2 to TRBJ1-5; D may be TRBD1 (5 bases). The V end was cut by 2 bases, the J end by 3 bases, with 11 bases between. This CDR3 spans 15 amino acids. From germline, CDR1 is SGHTA and CDR2 FQGNSA. The CDR3 DNA reads TGTGCCAGCAGCTTATGGCAGGGTGCCAATCAGCCCCAGCATTTT. Its protein is CASSLWQGANQPQHF.